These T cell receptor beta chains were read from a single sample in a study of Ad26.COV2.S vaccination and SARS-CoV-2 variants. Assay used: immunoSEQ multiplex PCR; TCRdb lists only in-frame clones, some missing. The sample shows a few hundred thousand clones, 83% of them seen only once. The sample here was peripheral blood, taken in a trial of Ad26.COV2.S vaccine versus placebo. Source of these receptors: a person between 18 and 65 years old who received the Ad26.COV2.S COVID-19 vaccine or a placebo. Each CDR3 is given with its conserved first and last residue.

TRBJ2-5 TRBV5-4 CASRTGTQETQYF
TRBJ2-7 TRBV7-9 CASSLGPPPYEQYF
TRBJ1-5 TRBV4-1 CASSPLKDQPQHF
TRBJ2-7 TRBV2 CASCRARDRSSYEQYF
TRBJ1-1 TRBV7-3 CASSLGASNTEAFF
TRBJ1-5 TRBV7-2 CASSLAQGNQPQHF
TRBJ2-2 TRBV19 CASKRPLGDTGELFF
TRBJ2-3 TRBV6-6 CASLKSTDTQYF
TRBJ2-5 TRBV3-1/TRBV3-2 CASSRTETQYF
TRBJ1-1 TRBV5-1 CASSLAGDTEAFF
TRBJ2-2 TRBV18 CASSPTANTGELFF
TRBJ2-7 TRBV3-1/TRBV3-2 CASSQWSHEQYF